This T cell receptor beta chain was retrieved from a study of cytotoxic CD8 clonotypes in ibrutinib-treated CLL. CDR1 is KGHSH and CDR2 is LQKENI in the germline V gene. The CDR3 is made up of 14 amino acids. The V gene end was trimmed by 3 bases and the J gene end by 4 bases; junction bases not matched to a gene: 4. Genomic DNA (about 2 micrograms) was obtained from cryopreserved PBMCs for construction of TCR beta libraries. Turning to this clone: Its specificity is unknown.

Target depth was 1 in 200,000 to 1 in 1 million T cells, about 10x per clonotype. The protocol was immunoSEQ multiplex PCR, while the TCRdb copy is restricted to in-frame clones and leaves out a portion. The top ten clones hold 2% to 2.5% of a sample with some 130,000 clones, roughly 88% of them seen once. Study-wide results and caveats: Public clonotypes showed up rarely, and on treatment they shrank or held steady.

The V gene is TRBV18, the J gene TRBJ2-3, with TRBD2 matching over 7 bases. The receptor's source is a human donor with chronic lymphocytic leukemia. This sample comprised PBMCs, obtained after 24 months of ibrutinib treatment. This CDR3 is CASSPRTSPDTQYF. For the CDR3, the DNA is TGTGCCAGCTCACCCCGGACTAGTCCAGATACGCAGTATTTT.